These 25 T cell receptor beta chains originate from one sample sequenced in a study of blood T cell repertoires in COVID-19 (dated by TCRdb to about 2020). Receptor amplification or capture employed the immunoSEQ multiplex PCR assay. In its TCRdb copy, this immuneACCESS table keeps in-frame sequences only and misses some clones. Where compared with another copy, unresolved V genes explain less than half of these, and the others have no known cause. This sample has roughly 210,000 clones in its table, and 88% of those were observed once. About 1.7% of the sample belongs to the ten largest clones. What was sequenced was peripheral blood. The source is a man aged 65 to 79 with acute or convalescent COVID-19.

The chain recombines TRBV4-1 with TRBJ1-4, with 9 positions matching TRBD1. Trimming cost V 4 bases and J 4 bases; bases outside gene matches: 10. This CDR3 region has 17 residues. CDR1 is MGHRA and CDR2 is YSYEKL in the germline V gene. CDR3 sequence reads: CASSLTVQGAINEKLFF. DNA of the CDR3: TGCGCCAGCAGCCTAACAGTACAGGGGGCGATTAATGAAAAACTGTTTTTT.

The chain is built from TRBV30 and TRBJ1-4; 7 bases are a match to TRBD1. The germline gives CDR1 GTSNPN, CDR2 SVGIG (reference sequence). Unmatched junction bases numbered 5, after V lost 0 bases and J lost 7 bases. The CDR3 totals 14 residues. The CDR3 DNA reads as TGTGCCTGGAGTGTCACAGGGGTGCTTGAAAAACTGTTTTTT. Protein product: CAWSVTGVLEKLFF.

This clone occurred a few times. V and J are TRBV9 and TRBJ2-1; TRBD2 agrees at 8 bases. The CDR3 has 15 amino acids. Trimming removed 3 bases from V and 2 bases from J; junction bases left unmatched: 4. Germline values: CDR1 SGDLS, CDR2 YYNGEE. Here the CDR3 reads CASSAGGKTYNEQFF. CDR3 DNA sequence: TGTGCCAGCAGCGCGGGAGGGAAGACCTACAATGAGCAGTTCTTC.

The table lists this clone with a few counts. The V call is TRBV9, the J call TRBJ1-5; D is ambiguous. Trimming cost V 4 bases and J 4 bases, with 15 bases left between them. CDR1 SGDLS and CDR2 YYNGEE come from the germline V gene. The CDR3 extends over 15 amino acids. CDR3 nucleotide sequence: TGTGCCAGCAGCCCGTTTGGGAGCGAAAATCAGCCCCAGCATTTT. This codes for CASSPFGSENQPQHF. The variable domain in full, with the rest retrieved from reference TRBV9 and TRBJ1-5, is DSGVTQTPKHLITATGQRVTLRCSPRSGDLSVYWYQQSLDQGLQFLIQYYNGEERAKGNILERFSAQQFPDLHSELNLSSLELGDSALYFCASSPFGSENQPQHFGDGTRLSIL.

The J gene is TRBJ1-1, the V gene TRBV5-5, with 7 bases matching TRBD1. The CDR3 runs to 16 residues. V was pared by 0 bases and J by 2 bases, with 7 bases of the junction left unmatched. The germline gives CDR1 SGHKS, CDR2 YYEKEE (reference sequence). The CDR3 loop is CASSLEAGQLNTEAFF. For the CDR3, the DNA is TGTGCCAGCAGCTTGGAGGCGGGACAGCTAAACACTGAAGCTTTCTTT.

This clone was picked up one time. This chain uses TRBV5-1 with TRBJ1-4; 7 bases are shared with TRBD1. CDR1 is SGHRS and CDR2 is YFSETQ in the germline V gene. With V trimmed by 7 bases and J by 1 base, 7 bases remained unmatched. This CDR3 is 15 amino acids long. As DNA, the CDR3 is TGCGCCAGCGGCAGGGGGGAAGGAACTAATGAAAAACTGTTTTTT. Translating gives CASGRGEGTNEKLFF.

The chain has TRBV11-2 and TRBJ1-5; TRBD1 agrees at 8 bases. Trimming cost V 5 bases and J 12 bases; bases outside gene matches: 12. This CDR3 has 14 residues. Germline CDR1 and CDR2: SGHAT and FQNNGV. The DNA of the CDR3 is TGTGCCAGCAGCCAGGACAGGGCCCTTGGGCGCCAGCATTTT. This codes for CASSQDRALGRQHF.

V and J are TRBV28 and TRBJ2-6; no reliable D call. The germline gives CDR1 MDHEN, CDR2 SYDVKM. The CDR3 extends over 12 amino acids. The germline V and J ends were trimmed by 9 bases and 1 base, with 4 bases remaining between them. The CDR3, as DNA: TGTGCCAGTTCTTCTGGGGCCAACGTCCTGACTTTC. This gives the protein CASSSGANVLTF.

The genes are TRBV18 and TRBJ1-5, with D possibly matching TRBD1 (6 bases). Germline loops: CDR1 KGHSH, CDR2 LQKENI. The CDR3 covers 15 residues. Deletions cut 1 base from V and 4 bases from J, with 11 bases between. The CDR3 here is CASSPLTGPNQPQHF. The CDR3 bases are TGTGCCAGCTCACCACTCACAGGGCCGAATCAGCCCCAGCATTTT. The full variable domain, rest sourced from reference TRBV18 and TRBJ1-5, is NAGVMQNPRHLVRRRGQEARLRCSPMKGHSHVYWYRQLPEEGLKFMVYLQKENIIDESGMPKERFSAEFPKEGPSILRIQQVVRGDSAAYFCASSPLTGPNQPQHFGDGTRLSIL.

This clone was detected a few times. V and J are TRBV7-9 and TRBJ1-1; D is unclear. V was shortened by 4 bases and J by 11 bases, with 20 bases between the two germline ends. The CDR3 sequence is 14 residues long. From germline, CDR1 is SEHNR and CDR2 FQNEAQ (reference sequence). CDR3 region: CASSSLTEGHVAFF. The CDR3 region has the DNA TGTGCCAGCAGCTCGTTGACCGAGGGCCATGTCGCTTTCTTT.

V usage is TRBV6-5 and J usage is TRBJ1-5; no reliable D call. V was clipped by 8 bases and J by 2 bases, with 7 bases between them. CDR1 is MNHEY and CDR2 is SVGAGI in the germline V gene. The length of the CDR3 is 12 residues. The CDR3 sequence is CASVAGNQPQHF. CDR3 sequence (DNA): TGTGCCAGCGTGGCGGGCAATCAGCCCCAGCATTTT.

In this sample, this clone turned up once. The V and J genes are TRBV5-1 and TRBJ2-5, with D unclear. Per the germline V gene, CDR1 is SGHRS and CDR2 is YFSETQ. CDR3 length equals 14 residues. The V and J ends lost 2 bases and 1 base respectively, with 9 bases between them. CDR3 sequence reads: CASSFGGAQETQYF. CDR3 nucleotide sequence: TGCGCCAGCAGCTTCGGCGGAGCCCAAGAGACCCAGTACTTC.

Turning to this clone: The junction shows a germline mismatch at one end, possibly a read error. The chain couples TRBV5-1 to TRBJ2-3, with D possibly being TRBD2 (6 bases). Germline CDR1 SGHRS, CDR2 YFSETQ. The CDR3 totals 15 residues. The CDR3 sequence: CASRLAGRLSDTQYF. CDR3 coding DNA: TGCGCCAGCAGGTTGGCGGGAAGGTTGTCAGATACGCAGTATTTT.

V usage is TRBV2 and J usage is TRBJ2-4; D unresolved. Germline V CDR1 and CDR2: SNHLY, FYNNEI. This CDR3 has 12 amino acids. V gave up 8 bases and J gave up 1 base, with 6 bases separating them. CDR3 region: CASGVAKNIQYF. CDR3 bases: TGTGCCAGCGGAGTGGCCAAAAACATTCAGTACTTC.

J is TRBJ1-1 and V is TRBV19; 7 bases match TRBD1. The CDR3 loop spans 14 amino acids. Germline trimming cut 7 bases from V and 0 bases from J; bases unmatched to any gene: 5. Germline CDR1 and CDR2: LNHDA and SQIVND (reference sequence). CDR3 in DNA: TGTGCCAGTATTAGGGACAGCTTGAACACTGAAGCTTTCTTT. This translates into CASIRDSLNTEAFF. The full variable domain, in which reference TRBV19 and TRBJ1-1 provide the parts outside the CDR3, is DGGITQSPKYLFRKEGQNVTLSCEQNLNHDAMYWYRQDPGQGLRLIYYSQIVNDFQKGDIAEGYSVSREKKESFPLTVTSAQKNPTAFYLCASIRDSLNTEAFFGQGTRLTVV.

A note on this clone: The identical CDR3 is also encoded by other nucleotide sequences in the sample. The chain employs TRBV4-3 and TRBJ2-1; TRBD1 agrees at 7 bases. Germline CDR1 is LGHNA and CDR2 is YSLEER. This CDR3 is built from 16 residues. The V gene end was trimmed by 1 base and the J gene end by 3 bases; junction bases not matched to a gene: 6. The CDR3 region is CASSQVSGQSYNEQFF. DNA of the CDR3: TGCGCCAGCAGCCAAGTATCGGGACAGAGCTACAATGAGCAGTTCTTC.

V is TRBV5-4 and J is TRBJ2-5; 13 bases fit TRBD2. Trimming at V came to 3 bases and at J to 7 bases, leaving 9 bases not matched to a gene. Germline V gene data show CDR1 as SGHNT and CDR2 as YYREEE (reference sequence). This CDR3 has 16 residues. CDR3 protein: CASSSGLAGELATQYF. As DNA, the CDR3 is TGTGCCAGCAGCTCCGGACTAGCGGGAGAATTAGCGACCCAGTACTTC.

The gene calls are TRBV11-1 and TRBJ2-4, with D maybe TRBD2 (5 bases). The CDR3 is 16 residues long. Germline CDR1 and CDR2: SGHAT and FQDESV (reference sequence). V dropped 3 bases and J dropped 2 bases, with 14 bases sitting between them. The CDR3 here is CASSFGIPSPKNIQYF. In DNA form, the CDR3 reads TGTGCCAGCAGCTTCGGGATTCCCTCACCCAAAAACATTCAGTACTTC.

The chain joins TRBV15 to TRBJ1-2, with D perhaps matching TRBD1 (5 bases). The length of the CDR3 is 16 residues. Trimming removed 0 bases at V and 1 base at J, with 12 bases between. Germline CDR1 LNHNV, CDR2 YYDKDF (reference sequence). CDR3 bases: TGTGCCACCAGCAGAGATCGGCAGGGATTTAACTATGGCTACACCTTC. Its translation: CATSRDRQGFNYGYTF.

This sequence joins TRBV18 and TRBJ2-7, with D uncertain. The V gene lost 0 bases and the J gene lost 6 bases, with 6 bases spanning the gap. Per germline, CDR1 KGHSH and CDR2 LQKENI. The CDR3 length is 12 residues. The CDR3 DNA reads as TGTGCCAGCTCACCACCAAGCTCCGAGCAGTACTTC. Translating it yields CASSPPSSEQYF.

The V call is TRBV5-4, the J call TRBJ1-1; no reliable D call. Trimming removed 0 bases from V and 4 bases from J, with 7 bases in between. The CDR3 has 13 residues. Germline loops: CDR1 SGHNT, CDR2 YYREEE (reference sequence). The CDR3 region is CASSLVSGTEAFF. The CDR3, as DNA: TGTGCCAGCAGCTTGGTTTCAGGCACTGAAGCTTTCTTT.

The chain combines TRBV3-1 (or the pseudogene TRBV3-2) with TRBJ1-1; D not resolved. Germline V CDR1 and CDR2: LGHDT, YNNKEL (reference sequence). The V end was cut by 4 bases, the J end by 5 bases, with 11 bases between. The CDR3 is 13 residues long. CDR3 amino acids: CASSLGRETEAFF. For the CDR3, the DNA is TGTGCCAGCAGCCTCGGGAGGGAAACTGAAGCTTTCTTT.

The rearrangement joins TRBV2 to TRBJ2-7; D remains ambiguous. The germline CDR1 and CDR2 sequences are SNHLY and FYNNEI. The CDR3 contains 11 residues. Trimming cost V 7 bases and J 12 bases, with 16 bases left between them. DNA for the CDR3: TGTGCCAGCATCGACGAAGCGTCCCTGTACTTC. This encodes CASIDEASLYF.

This clone was seen only a few times. The conserved phenylalanine or tryptophan normally closing the CDR3 is absent here, so this likely arose from a read error. The DNA is left out, because the CDR3 cannot be placed on it with certainty; the CDR3 is given as TCRdb lists it. J is TRBJ2-7 and V is TRBV2; the table's D call TRBD1 went unverified against the DNA. Germline CDR1 is SNHLY and CDR2 is FYNNEI. The CDR3 is 10 amino acids in total, end residues counted. CDR3 in amino acids: CASSEGQVQL.

This chain joins TRBV5-1 and TRBJ2-1, with 7 nucleotides matching TRBD2. The length of the CDR3 is 16 residues. Trimming at V came to 4 bases and at J to 8 bases, leaving 15 bases not matched to a gene. Per the germline V gene, CDR1 is SGHRS and CDR2 is YFSETQ. For the CDR3, the DNA is TGCGCCAGCAGCCCCCGGCCGGGGAGGGCTACGTATGAGCAGTTCTTC. Translating it yields CASSPRPGRATYEQFF. Full variable domain (rest looked up from reference TRBV5-1 and TRBJ2-1): KAGVTQTPRYLIKTRGQQVTLSCSPISGHRSVSWYQQTPGQGLQFLFEYFSETQRNKGNFPGRFSGRQFSNSRSEMNVSTLELGDSALYLCASSPRPGRATYEQFFGPGTRLTVL.